One and the same sample provided the 14 T cell receptor beta chains below, sequenced in a study of blood T cell repertoires in COVID-19. Some clones are missing from TCRdb's copy, which holds only in-frame ones; the method was immunoSEQ multiplex PCR. Of over 200,000 clones in the sample, 65% to 90% are singletons; the top ten hold roughly 5%. Sequencing input: peripheral blood. These receptors were taken from a human donor in a cohort sampled during active COVID-19.

This clone was seen just once. V is TRBV28 and J is TRBJ1-2; D gene uncertain. The CDR3 is 13 residues long. The V gene lost 2 bases and the J gene lost 2 bases, with 6 bases spanning the gap. Germline assignment: CDR1 MDHEN and CDR2 SYDVKM. Written as DNA, the CDR3 is TGTGCCAGCAGTTTACTGACAAACTATGGCTACACCTTC. Translation: CASSLLTNYGYTF.

The chain uses TRBV18 and TRBJ1-2; D might be TRBD1 (6 bases). The CDR3 is 14 amino acids. Looked up from germline, CDR1 is KGHSH and CDR2 is LQKENI. The germline V and J ends were trimmed by 5 bases and 4 bases, with 14 bases remaining between them. The CDR3 here is CASSAQTGVYGYTF. Here the CDR3 DNA reads TGTGCCAGCTCAGCCCAGACAGGTGTCTATGGCTACACCTTC. Drawing the rest from reference TRBV18 and TRBJ1-2, the complete variable domain is NAGVMQNPRHLVRRRGQEARLRCSPMKGHSHVYWYRQLPEEGLKFMVYLQKENIIDESGMPKERFSAEFPKEGPSILRIQQVVRGDSAAYFCASSAQTGVYGYTFGSGTRLTVV.

This chain joins TRBV7-2 and TRBJ1-5; D ambiguous. Germline V gene data show CDR1 as SGHTA and CDR2 as FQGNSA. Trimming removed 0 bases at V and 0 bases at J, with 6 bases between. This CDR3 spans 15 amino acids. DNA for the CDR3: TGTGCCAGCAGCTTAGCGAGTACTAGCAATCAGCCCCAGCATTTT. Translated: CASSLASTSNQPQHF.

This clone was observed once. The CDR3, as DNA: TGTGCCAGCAGCTTTTTACAGGGAACCGGGGAGCTGTTTTTT. It yields the protein CASSFLQGTGELFF. The chain is built from TRBV11-2 and TRBJ2-2; a weak D match, TRBD1 (6 bases). Germline values: CDR1 SGHAT, CDR2 FQNNGV. CDR3 length: 14 residues. Trimming left V 3 bases short and J 5 bases short, with 10 bases between.

This clone was found once. The chain recombines TRBV4-2 with TRBJ1-1; 10 bases are shared with TRBD1. Per germline, CDR1 LGHNA and CDR2 YNFKEQ. The V gene end was trimmed by 6 bases and the J gene end by 5 bases; junction bases not matched to a gene: 3. The CDR3 has 13 residues. Here the CDR3 reads CASRGQGWTEAFF. CDR3 nucleotides: TGTGCCAGCAGGGGACAGGGGTGGACTGAAGCTTTCTTT.

This chain uses TRBV19 with TRBJ1-1; TRBD1 matches 9 bases. The CDR3 sequence is 12 residues long. The J segment lost 5 bases and the V segment lost 10 bases, leaving 5 bases of the junction unmatched. CDR1 is LNHDA and CDR2 is SQIVND in the germline V gene (reference sequence). The CDR3 DNA reads as TGTGCCACCCGGGACAGGGCAACTGAAGCTTTCTTT. Protein sequence: CATRDRATEAFF.

The table lists this clone with a count of one. The V and J genes are TRBV28 and TRBJ1-1, with 10 bases matching TRBD1. The CDR3 is 20 amino acids. The trim removed 3 bases at V and 4 bases at J, leaving 20 bases unmatched. Germline-derived CDR1 and CDR2 are MDHEN and SYDVKM. For the CDR3, the DNA is TGTGCCAGCAGTTTTCGAGCGTCGGGACAGGGGTGGGTGAGCGGCACTGAAGCTTTCTTT. Translation gives CASSFRASGQGWVSGTEAFF.

This rearrangement joins TRBV19 to TRBJ2-7; 8 bases align to TRBD2. The CDR3 has 11 amino acids. Germline trimming cut 7 bases from V and 6 bases from J; bases unmatched to any gene: 2. Per germline, CDR1 LNHDA and CDR2 SQIVND (reference sequence). The chain's CDR3 is CASTAGGEQYF. Written as DNA, the CDR3 is TGTGCCAGTACGGCGGGAGGCGAGCAGTACTTC.

J is TRBJ1-3 and V is TRBV28, with TRBD1 matching 7 bases. Unmatched junction bases numbered 5, after V lost 2 bases and J lost 4 bases. The CDR3 consists of 15 residues. Germline assignment: CDR1 MDHEN and CDR2 SYDVKM. The CDR3 protein is CASSLEQGLGNTIYF. The CDR3 DNA follows: TGTGCCAGCAGTTTAGAACAGGGGCTAGGAAACACCATATATTTT.

The chain is built from TRBV10-3 and TRBJ2-7; unclear D gene. The CDR3 is 12 residues long. Germline loops: CDR1 ENHRY, CDR2 SYGVKD. V was trimmed by 6 bases and J by 0 bases, leaving 6 bases between them. CDR3 nucleotide sequence: TGTGCCATCAGCGGGTCCTCCTACGAGCAGTACTTC. As protein: CAISGSSYEQYF.

The table lists this clone with a few counts. This rearrangement joins TRBV24-1 to TRBJ2-5; the D gene is possibly TRBD2 (5 bases). The V gene lost 1 base and the J gene lost 4 bases, with 9 bases spanning the gap. This CDR3 region has 14 residues. The germline CDR1 and CDR2 sequences are KGHDR and SFDVKD. The CDR3 sequence: CATSDFRGSETQYF. The CDR3, as DNA: TGTGCCACCAGTGATTTCCGGGGTTCAGAGACCCAGTACTTC.

This chain links TRBV7-6 with TRBJ1-6, with TRBD1 matching 11 bases. Germline loops: CDR1 SGHVS, CDR2 FNYEAQ. CDR3 size: 18 residues. The V gene end was trimmed by 5 bases and the J gene end by 0 bases; junction bases not matched to a gene: 6. The CDR3 reads CASSPRDRGSSYNSPLHF. Here the CDR3 DNA reads TGTGCCAGCAGCCCACGGGACAGGGGGAGCTCCTATAATTCACCCCTCCACTTT. Based on the CDR3 plus reference TRBV7-6 and TRBJ1-6, the full variable domain is GAGVSQSPRYKVTKRGQDVALRCDPISGHVSLYWYRQALGQGPEFLTYFNYEAQQDKSGLPNDRFSAERPEGSISTLTIQRTEQRDSAMYRCASSPRDRGSSYNSPLHFGNGTRLTVT.

This chain links TRBV28 with TRBJ2-5, with a possible D match to TRBD1 (6 bases). Deletions cut 2 bases from V and 5 bases from J, with 18 bases between. Looked up from germline, CDR1 is MDHEN and CDR2 is SYDVKM. The length of the CDR3 is 16 residues. The CDR3 is CASSLPLRQVWETQYF. In nucleotides, the CDR3 is TGTGCCAGCAGTTTACCCCTCCGACAGGTCTGGGAGACCCAGTACTTC. Full variable domain (remainder filled in from reference TRBV28 and TRBJ2-5): DVKVTQSSRYLVKRTGEKVFLECVQDMDHENMFWYRQDPGLGLRLIYFSYDVKMKEKGDIPEGYSVSREKKERFSLILESASTNQTSMYLCASSLPLRQVWETQYFGPGTRLLVL.

This chain uses TRBV7-8 with TRBJ2-7; TRBD1 agrees at 7 bases. Germline values: CDR1 SGHVS, CDR2 FQNEAQ. The CDR3 length is 15 residues. With 5 bases clipped from V and 3 bases from J, the junction kept 10 bases outside the gene matches. CDR3: CASSLLIGDSYEQYF. CDR3 DNA sequence: TGTGCCAGCAGCCTCCTGATTGGGGACAGCTACGAGCAGTACTTC.